These 17 T cell receptor beta chains share one sample of origin, sequenced in a study of PD-L1 blockade in urothelial cancer. This table comes from immunoSEQ multiplex PCR, and its TCRdb copy is limited to in-frame clones, with some not included. The sample has tens of thousands of clones; around 84% are singletons. This sample comprised PBMCs, obtained around atezolizumab (anti-PD-L1) treatment. The origin of the receptors is a man aged 70 or older with urothelial cancer.

The CDR3 loop is CASSPVSGQTGISEKLFF. CDR3 nucleotides: TGTGCCAGCTCACCTGTATCGGGCCAGACAGGGATTAGTGAAAAACTGTTTTTT. The V and J genes are TRBV18 and TRBJ1-4, with 7 bases fitting TRBD1. Germline loops: CDR1 KGHSH, CDR2 LQKENI. The CDR3 contains 18 residues. V gave up 3 bases and J gave up 7 bases; unmatched junction bases: 17.

This clone has just one count. The rearrangement links TRBV19 to TRBJ1-1; 8 nucleotides match TRBD1. The V and J ends lost 3 bases and 1 base, in that order; junction bases with no gene match: 13. CDR3 length equals 18 residues. Germline V CDR1 and CDR2: LNHDA, SQIVND (reference sequence). CDR3 nucleotides: TGTGCCAGTAGTATCCCCGCTTGGACAGGGAAAACGAACACTGAAGCTTTCTTT. Translating gives CASSIPAWTGKTNTEAFF.

This clone has only a few counts. This chain connects TRBV7-3 to TRBJ1-1, with 7 bases that match TRBD1. Germline loops: CDR1 SGHTA, CDR2 FQGTGA. The J segment lost 2 bases and the V segment lost 5 bases, leaving 5 bases of the junction unmatched. The CDR3 runs to 14 residues. In DNA, the CDR3 is TGTGCCAGCAGCCTGAGGGGGCTTAACACTGAAGCTTTCTTT. The encoded protein is CASSLRGLNTEAFF. The full variable domain, rest sourced from reference TRBV7-3 and TRBJ1-1, is GAGVSQTPSNKVTEKGKYVELRCDPISGHTALYWYRQSLGQGPEFLIYFQGTGAADDSGLPNDRFFAVRPEGSVSTLKIQRTERGDSAVYLCASSLRGLNTEAFFGQGTRLTVV.

This chain uses TRBV7-2 with TRBJ2-7, with 7 bases that match TRBD2. With 3 bases clipped from V and 6 bases from J, the junction kept 8 bases outside the gene matches. The CDR3 has 14 amino acids. Germline V lookup: CDR1 SGHTA, CDR2 FQGNSA. CDR3 sequence: CASSLREGEGEQYF. CDR3 nucleotide sequence: TGTGCCAGCAGCTTGAGGGAGGGAGAGGGCGAGCAGTACTTC. Using reference TRBV7-2 and TRBJ2-7 for the parts outside the CDR3, the full variable domain is GAGVSQSPSNKVTEKGKDVELRCDPISGHTALYWYRQSLGQGLEFLIYFQGNSAPDKSGLPSDRFSAERTGGSVSTLTIQRTQQEDSAVYLCASSLREGEGEQYFGPGTRLTVT.

V and J are TRBV7-9 and TRBJ2-1, with TRBD2 identical over 7 bases. Trimming took 1 base from V and 4 from J; bases not matched to a gene: 4. The germline CDR1 and CDR2 sequences are SEHNR and FQNEAQ (reference sequence). The CDR3 spans 15 residues. Here the CDR3 DNA reads TGTGCCAGCAGCTTAGTCGGCGGGAGATACAATGAGCAGTTCTTC. Encoded protein: CASSLVGGRYNEQFF.

The chain is built from TRBV19 and TRBJ1-5; 7 nucleotides agree with TRBD1. V gave up 7 bases and J gave up 7 bases; unmatched junction bases: 7. Germline CDR1 and CDR2: LNHDA and SQIVND (reference sequence). This CDR3 region has 13 residues. CDR3 residues: CASTQGPGQPQHF. CDR3 coding DNA: TGTGCCAGTACACAGGGGCCCGGACAGCCCCAGCATTTT.

V is TRBV4-3 and J is TRBJ1-1, with unresolved D. This CDR3 spans 15 amino acids. Deletions cut 0 bases from V and 1 base from J, with 9 bases between. Germline assignment: CDR1 LGHNA and CDR2 YSLEER. The CDR3 region is CASSQEVAENTEAFF. The CDR3 nucleotides read TGCGCCAGCAGCCAAGAGGTAGCGGAGAACACTGAAGCTTTCTTT.

This chain joins TRBV7-9 and TRBJ2-2; tentatively, D is TRBD2 (5 bases). Per germline, CDR1 SEHNR and CDR2 FQNEAQ (reference sequence). This CDR3 region has 16 residues. Deletions cut 5 bases from V and 5 bases from J, with 18 bases between. CDR3 nucleotide sequence: TGTGCCAGCAGCCCCCAACGGGCGGGTCCGACCGGGGAGCTGTTTTTT. Residues: CASSPQRAGPTGELFF.

V and J are TRBV14 and TRBJ2-3; a possible D gene is TRBD2 (6 bases). CDR3 length equals 14 residues. V lost 6 bases to trimming and J lost 2 bases, with 12 bases between them. Germline V lookup: CDR1 SGHDN, CDR2 FVKESK. The CDR3 DNA is TGTGCCAGCAGTTACGGGAGCTTCACAGATACGCAGTATTTT. Translating gives CASSYGSFTDTQYF. Variable domain in full (rest from reference TRBV14 and TRBJ2-3): EAGVTQFPSHSVIEKGQTVTLRCDPISGHDNLYWYRRVMGKEIKFLLHFVKESKQDESGMPNNRFLAERTGGTYSTLKVQPAELEDSGVYFCASSYGSFTDTQYFGPGTRLTVL.

The J gene is TRBJ2-1, the V gene TRBV5-8; 13 bases line up with TRBD2. The CDR3 extends over 15 amino acids. CDR1 is SGHTS and CDR2 is YDEGEE in the germline V gene. Germline trimming cut 3 bases from V and 8 bases from J; bases unmatched to any gene: 5. CDR3 protein: CASSYGLAGVDEQFF. CDR3 in DNA: TGTGCCAGCAGCTACGGACTAGCGGGAGTGGATGAGCAGTTCTTC.

This clone was detected only once. This chain links TRBV25-1 with TRBJ2-5; tentative D call: TRBD2 (6 bases). The germline gives CDR1 MGHDK, CDR2 SYGVNS. Trimming took 6 bases from V and 4 from J, leaving 18 bases between them. The CDR3 is made up of 15 amino acids. CDR3 in amino acids: CASSPTRGAGETQYF. The CDR3 coding sequence is TGTGCCAGCAGCCCAACCCGTGGAGCGGGAGAGACCCAGTACTTC.

The chain is built from TRBV7-9 and TRBJ2-3; D may be TRBD2 (6 bases). The CDR3 runs 13 residues. Germline lookup yields CDR1 SEHNR and CDR2 FQNEAQ (reference sequence). Trimming shortened V by 0 bases and J by 11 bases, and 12 bases separated the two germline ends. The CDR3 reads CASSLAGGVEQYF. The DNA for the CDR3 is TGTGCCAGCAGCTTAGCGGGGGGAGTGGAGCAGTATTTT.

The chain employs TRBV2 and TRBJ2-7, with 8 bases aligning to TRBD1. Trimming cost V 3 bases and J 1 base; bases outside gene matches: 11. The CDR3 consists of 17 residues. Per germline, CDR1 SNHLY and CDR2 FYNNEI. The CDR3 DNA sequence: TGTGCCAGCAGTGATATAGTAGGGACAGGAGTTTCCTACGAGCAGTACTTC. Translating gives CASSDIVGTGVSYEQYF.

The chain couples TRBV7-2 to TRBJ2-1, with 7 bases matching TRBD2. The CDR3 has 13 residues. CDR1 SGHTA and CDR2 FQGNSA come from the germline V gene. J was trimmed by 13 bases and V by 0 bases; bases with no gene match: 6. The CDR3 spells CASSLAIGAGQFF. The CDR3 DNA is TGTGCCAGCAGCTTAGCGATTGGAGCGGGACAGTTCTTC.

The chain couples TRBV18 to TRBJ2-7, with 10 bases lining up with TRBD1. The CDR3 is 15 amino acids. Germline CDR1 reads KGHSH; CDR2 reads LQKENI. The ends lost 3 bases at V and 5 bases at J; junction bases unmatched: 7. The CDR3 is CASSPSGTGANEQYF. The DNA of the CDR3 is TGTGCCAGCTCACCCTCCGGGACAGGGGCTAACGAGCAGTACTTC. Variable domain in full (rest from reference TRBV18 and TRBJ2-7): NAGVMQNPRHLVRRRGQEARLRCSPMKGHSHVYWYRQLPEEGLKFMVYLQKENIIDESGMPKERFSAEFPKEGPSILRIQQVVRGDSAAYFCASSPSGTGANEQYFGPGTRLTVT.

The chain has TRBV18 and TRBJ1-3, with D perhaps TRBD1 (6 bases). The V and J ends lost 0 bases and 2 bases respectively, with 11 bases between them. This CDR3 is built from 16 residues. Germline CDR1 reads KGHSH; CDR2 reads LQKENI. The CDR3 coding sequence is TGTGCCAGCTCACCACCCTCAGGGGCTACTGGAAACACCATATATTTT. Translated, it gives CASSPPSGATGNTIYF.

This rearrangement joins TRBV4-3 to TRBJ2-7, with 12 positions matching TRBD2. Germline V gene data show CDR1 as LGHNA and CDR2 as YSLEER. The CDR3 extends over 15 amino acids. With 5 bases clipped from V and 3 bases from J, the junction kept 5 bases outside the gene matches. The CDR3 spells CASSNGLAGFYEQYF. The CDR3, as DNA: TGCGCCAGCAGCAACGGACTAGCGGGATTCTACGAGCAGTACTTC.